The 25 T cell receptor beta chains below were found in one sample sequenced in a study of CD8 T cells in ankylosing spondylitis listed by TCRdb under 2017. Overall study outcomes, separate from this receptor: Blood from ankylosing spondylitis patients appeared to be characterized by a TCR beta motif composed of eight highly homologous amino acid variants.

Which antigens these TCRs recognize remains unknown. Libraries were built with 5' RACE. Sequencing used an Illumina HiSeq 2500. Through fastp at Q25 and MiXCR, TCRdb rebuilt clones from the public reads, retaining in-frame beta chains. A single entry per CDR3 protein holds the most common genes and DNA from its merged rows. The sample has about 800,000 distinct CDR3 sequences on record, approximately 10% of them singletons. The ten most abundant clones make up roughly 0.51% of the sample. The sample taken for sequencing was blood, either unsorted or a sorted T cell fraction (not recorded which). The origin of the receptors is a male donor with ankylosing spondylitis.

This clonotype showed up just a few times. V is TRBV10-1 and J is TRBJ2-5; 7 bases are a match to TRBD1. The CDR3 covers 15 residues. V lost 3 bases, J lost 2 bases, and 6 bases stayed unmatched. Germline CDR1 is WNHNN and CDR2 is SYGVQD (reference sequence). The CDR3 DNA reads TGCGCCAGCAGTGAATATTTGGGACAGCAAGAGACCCAGTACTTC. Its translation: CASSEYLGQQETQYF.

Many counts were recorded for this clonotype. The chain couples TRBV20-1 to TRBJ2-7; D unclear. The CDR3 length is 12 residues. Between the trimmed V and J ends, which lost 5 bases and 4 bases, there was a span of 12 bases. CDR1 DFQATT and CDR2 SNEGSKA come from the germline V gene (reference sequence). The CDR3 is CSAPASSYEQYF. The CDR3 DNA sequence: TGCAGTGCTCCCGCTAGTTCGTACGAGCAGTACTTC.

This chain links TRBV11-2 with TRBJ2-4, with a weak D call TRBD2 (6 bases). Germline CDR1 and CDR2: SGHAT and FQNNGV. CDR3 size: 12 residues. V was shortened by 5 bases and J by 7 bases, with 9 bases between the two germline ends. Here the CDR3 DNA reads TGTGCCAGCAGCGGCGGGGTCAACATTCAGTACTTC. This gives the protein CASSGGVNIQYF. Full variable domain (outside the CDR3, taken from reference TRBV11-2 and TRBJ2-4): EAGVAQSPRYKIIEKRQSVAFWCNPISGHATLYWYQQILGQGPKLLIQFQNNGVVDDSQLPKDRFSAERLKGVDSTLKIQPAKLEDSAVYLCASSGGVNIQYFGAGTRLSVL.

CDR3: CASSSFAGSGSPYEQYF. The DNA of the CDR3 is TGTGCCAGCAGCTCCTTTGCGGGGAGCGGGAGTCCCTACGAGCAGTACTTC. V usage is TRBV7-2 and J usage is TRBJ2-7; 8 nucleotides line up with TRBD2. Germline CDR1 and CDR2: SGHTA and FQGNSA. The CDR3 sequence is 17 residues long. The V segment lost 4 bases and the J segment 2 bases; nucleotides outside the gene matches: 13.

This clonotype was detected only a few times. The chain joins TRBV6-1 to TRBJ2-2; D is perhaps TRBD2 (6 bases). Between the trimmed V and J ends, which lost 6 bases and 2 bases, there was a span of 13 bases. This CDR3 comprises 15 residues. CDR1 and CDR2 from the germline V gene are MNHNS and SASEGT. The CDR3 DNA reads TGTGCCAGCAGGGCCCGGGGGATTAACACCGGGGAGCTGTTTTTT. The encoded protein is CASRARGINTGELFF.

CDR3 DNA sequence: TGCGCCAGCAGCGGTTTGGGAGCGGGAGGCCCCTTCTCCTACAATGAGCAGTTCTTC. Translated, it gives CASSGLGAGGPFSYNEQFF. This chain connects TRBV5-1 to TRBJ2-1; 9 positions match TRBD2. The ends lost 4 bases at V and 0 bases at J; junction bases unmatched: 14. Germline assignment: CDR1 SGHRS and CDR2 YFSETQ. The CDR3 extends over 19 amino acids.

This clonotype has ten or more counts. The chain is built from TRBV20-1 and TRBJ1-5; no firm D call. Looked up from germline, CDR1 is DFQATT and CDR2 is SNEGSKA (reference sequence). This CDR3 region has 11 residues. V dropped 3 bases and J dropped 6 bases, with 6 bases sitting between them. The CDR3 DNA follows: TGCAGTGCTAGCCGGGGTCAGCCCCAGCATTTT. Amino acids: CSASRGQPQHF.

The chain couples TRBV29-1 to TRBJ1-1; perhaps TRBD1 as D (5 bases). This CDR3 is built from 13 residues. Germline CDR1 reads SQVTM; CDR2 reads ANQGSEA. Trimming left V 5 bases short and J 4 bases short, with 14 bases between. DNA for the CDR3: TGCAGCGTTTTGGGGCTATTCGGCACTGAAGCTTTCTTT. It codes for CSVLGLFGTEAFF.

This clonotype was detected ten times or more. The chain uses TRBV6-5 and TRBJ2-5; 12 bases map to TRBD2. CDR1 and CDR2 from the germline V gene are MNHEY and SVGAGI. CDR3 size: 17 residues. V lost 4 bases, J lost 6 bases, and 12 bases stayed unmatched. The DNA for the CDR3 is TGTGCCAGCAGTTCCCCAATGACTAGCGGGAGTGCGCAGACCCAGTACTTC. Amino acid sequence: CASSSPMTSGSAQTQYF.

This clonotype occurred many times. This chain connects TRBV20-1 to TRBJ2-5, with D unclear. Trimming pared 2 bases from V and 2 bases from J, leaving 15 bases between. Germline loops: CDR1 DFQATT, CDR2 SNEGSKA (reference sequence). The CDR3 spans 15 residues. CDR3 nucleotide sequence: TGCAGTGCTAGACCCACCTTAAGACTTCAAGAGACCCAGTACTTC. Translation: CSARPTLRLQETQYF.

This chain uses TRBV10-3 with TRBJ2-7; 7 positions agree with TRBD1. CDR3 length: 15 residues. Germline CDR1 reads ENHRY; CDR2 reads SYGVKD. J was trimmed by 0 bases and V by 3 bases; bases with no gene match: 5. DNA of the CDR3: TGTGCCATCAGTGAATACCGGGACAGCTCCTACGAGCAGTACTTC. It yields the protein CAISEYRDSSYEQYF.

The J gene is TRBJ2-3, the V gene TRBV5-5; D is uncertain. CDR3 size: 12 residues. CDR1 is SGHKS and CDR2 is YYEKEE in the germline V gene (reference sequence). V dropped 4 bases and J dropped 4 bases, with 7 bases sitting between them. CDR3 loop: CASSRLSDTQYF. The CDR3 nucleotides read TGTGCCAGCAGCCGTCTTTCAGATACGCAGTATTTT.

The CDR3 protein is CASSLVGTGAMNTEAFF. In DNA, the CDR3 is TGTGCCAGCAGCTTAGTCGGGACAGGGGCCATGAACACTGAAGCTTTCTTT. V is TRBV7-2 and J is TRBJ1-1; TRBD1 aligns across 10 bases. V lost 1 base, J lost 0 bases, and 5 bases stayed unmatched. Germline CDR1 is SGHTA and CDR2 is FQGNSA. The CDR3 totals 17 residues.

This clonotype was detected only a few times. The genes are TRBV3-1 and TRBJ2-7, with D hard to call. Trimming cost V 6 bases and J 4 bases, with 19 bases left between them. Germline V gene lookup returns CDR1 LGHDT and CDR2 YNNKEL (reference sequence). The CDR3 is 15 amino acids. In DNA, the CDR3 is TGTGCCAGCAGGAGAAACTCCCTCGGTTCGTACGAGCAGTACTTC. This sequence encodes CASRRNSLGSYEQYF.

This clonotype appeared many times. This chain links TRBV28 with TRBJ2-2; unclear D gene. Trimming took off 9 bases at V and 1 base at J, with 9 bases between the two ends. The germline CDR1 and CDR2 sequences are MDHEN and SYDVKM. This CDR3 has 13 amino acids. The CDR3 nucleotides are TGTGCCAGTCTCTTCCTGAACACCGGGGAGCTGTTTTTT. Amino acids: CASLFLNTGELFF.

CDR3 in amino acids: CASTQLAGVNEQFF. CDR3 DNA sequence: TGTGCCAGCACCCAGCTAGCGGGAGTCAATGAGCAGTTCTTC. V usage is TRBV6-1 and J usage is TRBJ2-1, with 10 bases that match TRBD2. In germline, CDR1 is MNHNS, CDR2 SASEGT. There are 14 residues in the CDR3. V lost 7 bases and J lost 6; bases outside the gene matches: 6.

The chain joins TRBV3-1 to TRBJ1-2; D is unclear. V was trimmed by 1 base and J by 4 bases, leaving 16 bases between them. Germline V gives CDR1 LGHDT, CDR2 YNNKEL (reference sequence). This CDR3 has 16 residues. In DNA form, the CDR3 reads TGTGCCAGCAGCCAAGGAAGACCCCTAGGCGTCTATGGCTACACCTTC. As protein: CASSQGRPLGVYGYTF.

The V gene is TRBV20-1, the J gene TRBJ2-3; D is perhaps TRBD1 (5 bases). Deletions cut 3 bases from V and 6 bases from J, with 13 bases between. The CDR3 is 13 residues long. From germline, CDR1 is DFQATT and CDR2 SNEGSKA (reference sequence). CDR3 in DNA: TGCAGTGCTAGTAGACAGACAGCGGATACGCAGTATTTT. Protein product: CSASRQTADTQYF.

V gene TRBV27 combines with J gene TRBJ2-7, with unresolved D. The germline gives CDR1 MNHEY, CDR2 SMNVEV (reference sequence). V dropped 0 bases and J dropped 3 bases, with 15 bases sitting between them. This CDR3 comprises 16 residues. CDR3 sequence reads: CASSLSSAYGIYEQYF. The CDR3, as DNA: TGTGCCAGCAGTTTATCGAGCGCGTATGGAATCTACGAGCAGTACTTC.

This clonotype was counted only a few times. This rearrangement joins TRBV5-1 to TRBJ1-3; 7 nucleotides match TRBD1. This CDR3 region has 18 residues. The J segment lost 0 bases and the V segment lost 4 bases, leaving 13 bases of the junction unmatched. The germline V gene encodes CDR1 SGHRS and CDR2 YFSETQ. This CDR3 is CASSEQPTGQLSGNTIYF. The CDR3 DNA is TGCGCCAGCAGCGAACAACCAACGGGACAGCTCTCTGGAAACACCATATATTTT.

Many counts were recorded for this clonotype. The V and J genes are TRBV12-3 or TRBV12-4 and TRBJ1-1; no clear D gene. The CDR3 loop spans 13 amino acids. The ends were cut back, 5 bases at V and 5 bases at J, with 12 bases in the middle. The CDR3 region is CASSLVGETEAFF. The CDR3, as DNA: TGTGCCAGCAGTCTCGTCGGGGAGACTGAAGCTTTCTTT.

The table lists this clonotype with a few counts. The CDR3 DNA is TGCAGTGCTAGAGATCAGCGGGATGAGCAGTTCTTC. It specifies CSARDQRDEQFF. The chain carries TRBV20-1 and TRBJ2-1, with D perhaps TRBD2 (6 bases). CDR1 and CDR2 (germline): DFQATT, SNEGSKA (reference sequence). This CDR3 has 12 residues. Trimming shortened V by 0 bases and J by 8 bases, and 8 bases separated the two germline ends.

V usage is TRBV18 and J usage is TRBJ1-6; D call uncertain. Trimming removed 4 bases from V and 14 bases from J, with 18 bases in between. The length of the CDR3 is 14 residues. The V gene's germline CDR1 is KGHSH and CDR2 LQKENI. CDR3 DNA sequence: TGTGCCAGCTCACTCGATTTGGTGGACTTCACCCTCCACTTT. Its protein product is CASSLDLVDFTLHF.

There are many counts of this clonotype. The chain has TRBV29-1 and TRBJ2-5; TRBD1 is a possible D gene (5 bases). CDR1 is SQVTM and CDR2 is ANQGSEA in the germline V gene. This CDR3 has 12 amino acids. Trimming left V 7 bases short and J 5 bases short, with 14 bases between. The CDR3 DNA sequence: TGCAGCGCTAAGGGGTCGACGGAGACCCAGTACTTC. Encoded protein: CSAKGSTETQYF.

The rearrangement uses TRBV20-1 and TRBJ2-7; the D gene is possibly TRBD1 (6 bases). Looked up from germline, CDR1 is DFQATT and CDR2 is SNEGSKA (reference sequence). There are 13 residues in the CDR3. With 1 base removed from V and 2 bases from J, the gap between germline ends came to 9 bases. The CDR3 DNA follows: TGCAGTGCTAGAGCAGGGGAAACCTACGAGCAGTACTTC. Protein product: CSARAGETYEQYF.